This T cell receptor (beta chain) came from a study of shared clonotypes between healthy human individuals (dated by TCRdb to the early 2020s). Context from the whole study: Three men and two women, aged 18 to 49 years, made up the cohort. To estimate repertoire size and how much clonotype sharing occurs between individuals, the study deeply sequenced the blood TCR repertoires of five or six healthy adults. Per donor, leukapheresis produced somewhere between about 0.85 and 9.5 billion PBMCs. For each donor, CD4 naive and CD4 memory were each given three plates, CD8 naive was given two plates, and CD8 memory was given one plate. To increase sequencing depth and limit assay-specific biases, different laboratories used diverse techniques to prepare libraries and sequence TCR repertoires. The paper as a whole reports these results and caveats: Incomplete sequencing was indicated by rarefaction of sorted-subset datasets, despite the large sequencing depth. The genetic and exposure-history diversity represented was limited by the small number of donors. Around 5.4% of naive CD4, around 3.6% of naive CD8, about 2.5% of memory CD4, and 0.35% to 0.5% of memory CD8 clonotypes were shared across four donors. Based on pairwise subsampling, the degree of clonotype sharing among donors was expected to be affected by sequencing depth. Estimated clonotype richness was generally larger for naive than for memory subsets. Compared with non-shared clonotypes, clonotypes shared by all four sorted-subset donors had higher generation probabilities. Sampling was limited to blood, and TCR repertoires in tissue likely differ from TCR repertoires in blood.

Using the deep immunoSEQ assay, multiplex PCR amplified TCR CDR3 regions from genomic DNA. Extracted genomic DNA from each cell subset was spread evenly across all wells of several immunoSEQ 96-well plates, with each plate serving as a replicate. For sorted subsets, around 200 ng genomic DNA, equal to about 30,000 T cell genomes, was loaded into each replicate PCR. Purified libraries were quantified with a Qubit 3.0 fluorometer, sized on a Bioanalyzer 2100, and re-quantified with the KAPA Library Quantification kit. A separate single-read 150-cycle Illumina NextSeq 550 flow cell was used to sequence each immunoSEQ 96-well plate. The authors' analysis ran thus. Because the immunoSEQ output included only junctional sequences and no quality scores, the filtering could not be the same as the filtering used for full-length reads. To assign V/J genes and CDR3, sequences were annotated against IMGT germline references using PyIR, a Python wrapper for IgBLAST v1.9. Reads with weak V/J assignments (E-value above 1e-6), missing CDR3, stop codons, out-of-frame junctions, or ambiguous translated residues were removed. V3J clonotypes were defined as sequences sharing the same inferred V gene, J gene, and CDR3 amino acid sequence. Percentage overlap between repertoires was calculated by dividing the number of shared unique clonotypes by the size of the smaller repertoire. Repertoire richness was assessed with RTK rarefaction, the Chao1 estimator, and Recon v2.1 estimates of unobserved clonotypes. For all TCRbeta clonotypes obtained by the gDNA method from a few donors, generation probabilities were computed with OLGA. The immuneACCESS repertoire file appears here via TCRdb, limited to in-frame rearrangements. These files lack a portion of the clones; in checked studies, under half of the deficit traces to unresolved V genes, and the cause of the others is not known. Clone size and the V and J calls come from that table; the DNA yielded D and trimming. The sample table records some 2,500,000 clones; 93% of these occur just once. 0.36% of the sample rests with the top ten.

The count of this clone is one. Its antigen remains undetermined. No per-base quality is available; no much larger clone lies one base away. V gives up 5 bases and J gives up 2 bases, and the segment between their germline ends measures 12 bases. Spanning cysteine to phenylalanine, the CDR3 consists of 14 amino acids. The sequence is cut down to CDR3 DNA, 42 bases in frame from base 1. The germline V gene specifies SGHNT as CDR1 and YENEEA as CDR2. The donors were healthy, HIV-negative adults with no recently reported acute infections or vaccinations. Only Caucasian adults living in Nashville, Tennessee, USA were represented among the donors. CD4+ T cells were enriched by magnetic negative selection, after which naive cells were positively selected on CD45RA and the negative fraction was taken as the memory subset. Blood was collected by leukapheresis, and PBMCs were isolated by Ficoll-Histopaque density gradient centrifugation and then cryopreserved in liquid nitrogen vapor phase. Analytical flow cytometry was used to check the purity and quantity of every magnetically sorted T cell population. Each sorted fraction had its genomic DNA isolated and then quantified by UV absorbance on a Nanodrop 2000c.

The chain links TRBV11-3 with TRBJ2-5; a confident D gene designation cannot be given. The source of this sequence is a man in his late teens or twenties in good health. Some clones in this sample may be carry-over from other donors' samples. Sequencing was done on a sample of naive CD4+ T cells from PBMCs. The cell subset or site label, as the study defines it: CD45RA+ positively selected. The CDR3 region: CASSLLDVQETQYF. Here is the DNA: TGTGCCAGCAGCCTACTGGACGTTCAAGAGACCCAGTACTTC. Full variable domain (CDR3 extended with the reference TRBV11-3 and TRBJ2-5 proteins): EAGVVQSPRYKIIEKKQPVAFWCNPISGHNTLYWYLQNLGQGPELLIRYENEEAVDDSQLPKDRFSAERLKGVDSTLKIQPAELGDSAVYLCASSLLDVQETQYFGPGTRLLVL.